The 30 T cell receptor beta chains given below trace back to one sample, sequenced in a study of OX40 agonist ivuxolimab in advanced cancers. TCRdb keeps only in-frame clones here, not all; method: immunoSEQ multiplex PCR. The sample yields around 100,000 clones, 85% to 90% seen once. The starting material was CD4+ or CD8+ T cells sorted from blood, obtained in a trial of the OX40 agonist ivuxolimab. The receptors derive from an adult with an advanced solid tumor such as melanoma, head and neck, liver or kidney cancer.

The J gene is TRBJ1-2, the V gene TRBV2, with D possibly TRBD1 on 6 matching bases. Looked up from germline, CDR1 is SNHLY and CDR2 is FYNNEI. The CDR3 totals 13 residues. V was pared by 2 bases and J by 7 bases, with 11 bases between. The DNA for the CDR3 is TGTGCCAGCAGTGAAAGGGGGTTCTTTGGCTACACCTTC. Its protein product is CASSERGFFGYTF. Drawing the rest from reference TRBV2 and TRBJ1-2, the complete variable domain is EPEVTQTPSHQVTQMGQEVILRCVPISNHLYFYWYRQILGQKVEFLVSFYNNEISEKSEIFDDQFSVERPDGSNFTLKIRSTKLEDSAMYFCASSERGFFGYTFGSGTRLTVV.

This clone was seen just once. The CDR3 spells CATSRDSAGAGEQFF. CDR3 sequence (DNA): TGTGCCACCAGCAGAGATTCAGCAGGGGCTGGGGAGCAGTTCTTC. The chain combines TRBV15 with TRBJ2-1, with D maybe TRBD1 (6 bases). V lost 0 bases and J lost 10, with 16 bases in between. CDR1 is LNHNV and CDR2 is YYDKDF in the germline V gene (reference sequence). The CDR3 is 15 residues long.

V is TRBV2 and J is TRBJ2-7, with D uncertain. Trimming pared 4 bases from V and 0 bases from J, leaving 10 bases between. The CDR3 spans 14 residues. CDR1 and CDR2 (germline): SNHLY, FYNNEI. The CDR3, as DNA: TGTGCCAGCAGTGCTGGATATACCTCCTACGAGCAGTACTTC. Translated, it gives CASSAGYTSYEQYF. Together with reference TRBV2 and TRBJ2-7, the CDR3 gives the full variable domain: EPEVTQTPSHQVTQMGQEVILRCVPISNHLYFYWYRQILGQKVEFLVSFYNNEISEKSEIFDDQFSVERPDGSNFTLKIRSTKLEDSAMYFCASSAGYTSYEQYFGPGTRLTVT.

This chain joins TRBV6-5 and TRBJ2-2; 10 nucleotides line up with TRBD2. Germline CDR1 MNHEY, CDR2 SVGAGI. This CDR3 has 15 amino acids. J lost 5 bases, V lost 5 bases, and 5 bases had no gene match. The DNA for the CDR3 is TGTGCCAGCAGTCCATTAGCGGGAGGAACCGGGGAGCTGTTTTTT. Its protein product is CASSPLAGGTGELFF.

The CDR3 nucleotides are TGTGCCAGCAGCCAATTGACAGCTGCCTTCTTT. The encoded protein is CASSQLTAAFF. The rearrangement uses TRBV16 and TRBJ1-1; maybe TRBD1 (5 bases). V was cut by 1 base and J by 14 bases, with 11 bases left in between. Germline CDR1 KGHSY, CDR2 FQNENV. This CDR3 spans 11 amino acids.

The CDR3 bases are TGCGCCAGCAGTGAGGCGGCGGGGGGGCCAAATGAGCAGTTCTTC. This encodes CASSEAAGGPNEQFF. This rearrangement joins TRBV10-1 to TRBJ2-1; 9 bases line up with TRBD2. The CDR3 runs to 15 residues. Per the germline V gene, CDR1 is WNHNN and CDR2 is SYGVQD (reference sequence). Trimming at V came to 2 bases and at J to 7 bases, leaving 6 bases not matched to a gene.

The rearrangement joins TRBV6-6 to TRBJ1-2; no reliable D call. This CDR3 region has 13 residues. Germline CDR1 and CDR2: MNHNY and SVGAGI (reference sequence). With 8 bases removed from V and 5 bases from J, the gap between germline ends came to 15 bases. CDR3 residues: CASEAVKGYGYTF. CDR3 DNA: TGTGCCAGCGAGGCGGTAAAGGGTTATGGCTACACCTTC.

CDR3 residues: CASSLEGTGGRTGELFF. In nucleotides, the CDR3 is TGCGCCAGCAGCTTGGAGGGGACAGGGGGCAGAACCGGGGAGCTGTTTTTT. The chain has TRBV5-1 and TRBJ2-2; 12 positions agree with TRBD1. J was trimmed by 5 bases and V by 0 bases; bases with no gene match: 5. In germline, CDR1 is SGHRS, CDR2 YFSETQ. The CDR3 contains 17 residues.

The sample holds one count of this clone. The chain carries TRBV5-1 and TRBJ2-3, with 8 positions matching TRBD2. The germline CDR1 and CDR2 sequences are SGHRS and YFSETQ. The CDR3 is 15 amino acids. Trimming removed 4 bases from V and 6 bases from J; junction bases left unmatched: 10. CDR3 in DNA: TGCGCCAGCAGCCCTTCGGGGGGGCCTTTTGATACGCAGTATTTT. Its protein is CASSPSGGPFDTQYF. Complete variable domain (other parts from reference TRBV5-1 and TRBJ2-3): KAGVTQTPRYLIKTRGQQVTLSCSPISGHRSVSWYQQTPGQGLQFLFEYFSETQRNKGNFPGRFSGRQFSNSRSEMNVSTLELGDSALYLCASSPSGGPFDTQYFGPGTRLTVL.

The chain couples TRBV6-5 to TRBJ1-5; no reliable D call. Germline CDR1 MNHEY, CDR2 SVGAGI. The V end lost 0 bases, the J end lost 3 bases, and 6 bases lay between the germline ends. The CDR3 has 14 residues. As DNA, the CDR3 is TGTGCCAGCAGTTACTCGCAGTACAATCAGCCCCAGCATTTT. Translation gives CASSYSQYNQPQHF.

V gene TRBV10-2 combines with J gene TRBJ2-4; D not resolved. Trimming took 8 bases from V and 4 from J, leaving 18 bases between them. CDR3 length equals 15 residues. The germline CDR1 and CDR2 sequences are WSHSY and SAAADI. The CDR3 sequence is CASSEQTLEKNIQYF. In nucleotides, the CDR3 is TGCGCCAGCTCCGAGCAGACATTGGAGAAAAACATTCAGTACTTC.

The rearrangement joins TRBV19 to TRBJ1-1, with D maybe TRBD1 (5 bases). This CDR3 spans 15 amino acids. CDR1 is LNHDA, CDR2 SQIVND, per germline (reference sequence). V lost 1 base and J 6 bases, leaving 15 bases between the germline ends. This CDR3 reads CASSIGGTAGAEAFF. CDR3 DNA sequence: TGTGCCAGTAGTATAGGGGGGACCGCGGGAGCTGAAGCTTTCTTT.

This chain connects TRBV5-1 to TRBJ1-2, with a weak D call TRBD1 (6 bases). Trimming pared 0 bases from V and 4 bases from J, leaving 10 bases between. The CDR3 loop spans 14 amino acids. Germline V gene lookup returns CDR1 SGHRS and CDR2 YFSETQ. Written as DNA, the CDR3 is TGCGCCAGCAGCTTGGCACAGGGAGGCTATGGCTACACCTTC. The encoded protein is CASSLAQGGYGYTF.

The sample holds one count of this clone. The chain is built from TRBV19 and TRBJ2-1, with 7 nucleotides matching TRBD2. Per the germline V gene, CDR1 is LNHDA and CDR2 is SQIVND (reference sequence). This CDR3 region has 17 residues. Unmatched junction bases numbered 8, after V lost 1 base and J lost 2 bases. The CDR3 nucleotides are TGTGCCAGTAGTATAGGGGCTAGCGGTATGACCTACAATGAGCAGTTCTTC. This translates into CASSIGASGMTYNEQFF. The variable domain in full, completed from reference TRBV19 and TRBJ2-1, reads DGGITQSPKYLFRKEGQNVTLSCEQNLNHDAMYWYRQDPGQGLRLIYYSQIVNDFQKGDIAEGYSVSREKKESFPLTVTSAQKNPTAFYLCASSIGASGMTYNEQFFGPGTRLTVL.

The rearrangement joins TRBV5-1 to TRBJ2-5; 12 bases agree with TRBD2. The CDR3 covers 17 residues. V lost 0 bases and J lost 5; bases outside the gene matches: 8. The germline V gene encodes CDR1 SGHRS and CDR2 YFSETQ. The DNA for the CDR3 is TGCGCCAGCAGCTTGGATCCTAGCGGGGGGGCCAGGGAGACCCAGTACTTC. As protein: CASSLDPSGGARETQYF.

The CDR3 here is CASSGSSGSLYEQYF. CDR3 DNA: TGTGCCAGCAGTGGGTCTAGCGGGAGTTTGTACGAGCAGTACTTC. This sequence joins TRBV6-1 and TRBJ2-7, with 10 bases that match TRBD2. The V gene end was trimmed by 4 bases and the J gene end by 4 bases; junction bases not matched to a gene: 7. CDR1 and CDR2 from the germline V gene are MNHNS and SASEGT. The CDR3 covers 15 residues.

This chain links TRBV5-5 with TRBJ1-1, with a tentative D call TRBD1 (6 bases). Germline values: CDR1 SGHKS, CDR2 YYEKEE (reference sequence). V lost 0 bases to trimming and J lost 1 base, with 10 bases between them. The CDR3 is made up of 15 amino acids. The CDR3 reads CASSLGWGANTEAFF. The CDR3 bases are TGTGCCAGCAGCTTGGGGTGGGGGGCGAACACTGAAGCTTTCTTT.

Only a few counts were recorded for this clone. The V and J genes are TRBV2 and TRBJ1-1; D gene ambiguous. CDR3 length: 14 amino acids. The V end was cut by 6 bases, the J end by 5 bases, with 16 bases between. Germline CDR1 is SNHLY and CDR2 is FYNNEI. CDR3 loop: CASSPLTLRTEAFF. CDR3 nucleotide sequence: TGTGCCAGCAGCCCACTAACCTTGAGGACTGAAGCTTTCTTT.

This clone has only one observation. One end of the junction fails to match germline, which may point to a read error. This chain joins TRBV19 and TRBJ2-7, with D uncertain. Germline V lookup: CDR1 LNHDA, CDR2 SQIVND (reference sequence). The CDR3 extends over 14 amino acids. The CDR3: CASSVDPSSYEQYF. In DNA form, the CDR3 reads TGTGCCAGTAGTGTAGACCCGAGCTCCTACGAGCAGTACTTC.

The chain combines TRBV9 with TRBJ2-1; TRBD2 matches at 12 bases. Germline V gene sequence: CDR1 SGDLS, CDR2 YYNGEE. Trimming at V came to 4 bases and at J to 7 bases, leaving 12 bases not matched to a gene. The length of the CDR3 is 17 residues. The CDR3 coding sequence is TGTGCCAGCAGCCTGAACCTAGCGGGGGGGCCTCAAAATGAGCAGTTCTTC. Translated, it gives CASSLNLAGGPQNEQFF.

The rearrangement links TRBV14 to TRBJ2-3; D unclear. V was shortened by 1 base and J by 3 bases, with 11 bases between the two germline ends. From germline, CDR1 is SGHDN and CDR2 FVKESK. The CDR3 sequence is 15 residues long. The CDR3 nucleotides are TGTGCCAGCAGCCAAGTCCCTATAGGTACAGATACGCAGTATTTT. Translating gives CASSQVPIGTDTQYF.

This chain links TRBV19 with TRBJ2-5; 13 nucleotides agree with TRBD2. Trimming at V came to 4 bases and at J to 4 bases, leaving 3 bases not matched to a gene. This CDR3 is built from 15 residues. CDR1 is LNHDA and CDR2 is SQIVND in the germline V gene (reference sequence). This chain's CDR3 is CASSTGLAGAETQYF. CDR3 coding DNA: TGTGCCAGTAGTACCGGACTAGCGGGAGCAGAGACCCAGTACTTC.

The chain is built from TRBV11-1 and TRBJ2-1, with TRBD2 matching over 12 bases. From germline, CDR1 is SGHAT and CDR2 FQDESV (reference sequence). V gave up 5 bases and J gave up 8 bases; unmatched junction bases: 4. There are 14 residues in the CDR3. Written as DNA, the CDR3 is TGTGCCAGCAGCGTAGGACTAGCGGGACATGAGCAGTTCTTC. Amino acid sequence: CASSVGLAGHEQFF.

The rearrangement joins TRBV5-8 to TRBJ1-2, with TRBD1 matching 8 bases. Trimming took 3 bases from V and 4 from J; bases not matched to a gene: 5. Per germline, CDR1 SGHTS and CDR2 YDEGEE. The CDR3 consists of 14 residues. Here the CDR3 DNA reads TGTGCCAGCAGCTCAAGGACAGGGAGCTATGGCTACACCTTC. This translates into CASSSRTGSYGYTF.

The chain links TRBV7-2 to TRBJ1-2; D is uncertain. The V end lost 6 bases, the J end lost 4 bases, and 12 bases lay between the germline ends. Looked up from germline, CDR1 is SGHTA and CDR2 is FQGNSA. This CDR3 has 13 residues. CDR3 loop: CASSERARYGYTF. CDR3 DNA sequence: TGTGCCAGCAGTGAAAGGGCCCGCTATGGCTACACCTTC.

This clone has a handful of counts. The chain combines TRBV11-2 with TRBJ1-1; D not certain. The V and J ends lost 3 bases and 5 bases respectively, with 4 bases between them. The CDR3 loop spans 11 amino acids. Germline values: CDR1 SGHAT, CDR2 FQNNGV. Here the CDR3 reads CASSFRTEAFF. CDR3 coding DNA: TGTGCCAGCAGCTTTAGGACTGAAGCTTTCTTT.

This clone came up once. The chain uses TRBV7-3 and TRBJ2-2, with 8 bases identical to TRBD1. V gave up 2 bases and J gave up 6 bases; unmatched junction bases: 8. CDR1 is SGHTA, CDR2 FQGTGA, per germline. The CDR3 extends over 16 amino acids. DNA for the CDR3: TGTGCCAGCAGCTTAGCGGGCAGGGGGCTTTCCGGGGAGCTGTTTTTT. Its protein is CASSLAGRGLSGELFF.

The J gene is TRBJ2-1, the V gene TRBV5-1; TRBD2 might be the D (6 bases). Germline lookup yields CDR1 SGHRS and CDR2 YFSETQ. Trimming stripped 4 bases from V and 2 bases from J, with 13 bases between. The CDR3 is 15 amino acids. The CDR3 region has the DNA TGCGCCAGCAGCCCCGCGGGACGAGCCTACAATGAGCAGTTCTTC. It yields the protein CASSPAGRAYNEQFF. Variable domain in full (rest from reference TRBV5-1 and TRBJ2-1): KAGVTQTPRYLIKTRGQQVTLSCSPISGHRSVSWYQQTPGQGLQFLFEYFSETQRNKGNFPGRFSGRQFSNSRSEMNVSTLELGDSALYLCASSPAGRAYNEQFFGPGTRLTVL.

This rearrangement joins TRBV7-9 to TRBJ1-2, with D uncertain. V lost 1 base and J lost 4, with 7 bases in between. Germline V lookup: CDR1 SEHNR, CDR2 FQNEAQ (reference sequence). This CDR3 comprises 13 residues. The CDR3 DNA follows: TGTGCCAGCAGCTTAGAAACAGTCTATGGCTACACCTTC. Its translation: CASSLETVYGYTF.

The genes are TRBV28 and TRBJ1-3; 9 bases map to TRBD1. CDR3 length: 14 residues. Per germline, CDR1 MDHEN and CDR2 SYDVKM. The J segment lost 4 bases and the V segment lost 5 bases, leaving 3 bases of the junction unmatched. DNA for the CDR3: TGTGCCAGCAGTAAACAGGGGGCCGGAAACACCATATATTTT. Translated: CASSKQGAGNTIYF.